The clone carrying this T cell receptor (beta chain) was seen repeatedly, ten times or more. Its specificity is unknown. These data come from a study of CD8+CD57+ T cells in acquired aplastic anemia. The wider study: Mean DNA quantity obtained from sorted CD4+ and CD8+ cells was 2.5 to 4 ug. The study's findings and limits: Fewer than 35 sequences, all CD8+ CDR3, were shared between patients and controls. In CD8+ cells, Simpson's diversity showed no significant difference between patients and controls.

After removal of 4 bases from V and 1 base from J, the junction contained 2 bases not matched to a gene. The CDR3 loop spans 14 amino acids. CDR1 is SGHRS, CDR2 YFSETQ, per germline. Genomic DNA, serving as template, underwent TCR beta VDJ and CDR3 profiling. MiXCR was run by TCRdb on the reads, yielding one entry per CDR3 protein. The sample has under 350,000 distinct CDR3 sequences; 55% to 60% are singletons. The rearrangement uses TRBV5-1 and TRBJ1-1, with 9 bases fitting TRBD1. The TCR comes from a human donor with severe aplastic anemia or a healthy control (not recorded which). The sample taken for sequencing was sorted CD4+, CD8+, or CD8+CD57+ T cells (not recorded which) from PBMCs. The CDR3, as DNA: TGCGCCAGCAGCCCGGGACAGGGGAACACTGAAGCTTTCTTT. This codes for CASSPGQGNTEAFF. Complete variable domain (other parts from reference TRBV5-1 and TRBJ1-1): KAGVTQTPRYLIKTRGQQVTLSCSPISGHRSVSWYQQTPGQGLQFLFEYFSETQRNKGNFPGRFSGRQFSNSRSEMNVSTLELGDSALYLCASSPGQGNTEAFFGQGTRLTVV.